The rows below give T cell receptor beta chains drawn from one sample of a study of cytomegalovirus exposure and HLA in healthy donors. This table comes from immunoSEQ multiplex PCR, and its TCRdb copy is limited to in-frame clones, with some not included. The data contain 130,000 or so clones, over 75% of them singletons. The specimen was PBMCs. These TCRs come from a man aged 30 to 39 in good health and CMV-seronegative. Each CDR3 is given with its conserved first and last residue. A D gene is named only where the DNA matches it firmly. Clone size is shown for a subset of rows, as once, few, many or a class of expanded clone.

j_call: TRBJ2-7
clone_size: .
d_call: TRBD1
v_call: TRBV9
cdr3_nt: TGTGCCAGCAGCTACCGGGACAGGGGGGGCGAGCAGTACTTC
cdr3_aa: CASSYRDRGGEQYF

j_call: TRBJ2-2
clone_size: .
d_call: .
v_call: TRBV5-1
cdr3_nt: TGCGCCAGCAGCTCGGGACAGAACACCGGGGAGCTGTTTTTT
cdr3_aa: CASSSGQNTGELFF

j_call: TRBJ1-2
clone_size: .
d_call: .
v_call: TRBV28
cdr3_nt: TGTGCCAGCAGTCCGGTGATGAACTATGGCTACACCTTC
cdr3_aa: CASSPVMNYGYTF

j_call: TRBJ2-7
clone_size: .
d_call: .
v_call: TRBV6-5
cdr3_nt: TGTGCCAGCAGTCGTGGGGACACCTACGAGCAGTACTTC
cdr3_aa: CASSRGDTYEQYF

j_call: TRBJ2-3
clone_size: many
d_call: TRBD2
v_call: TRBV6-6
cdr3_nt: TGTGCCAGCAGCGTTATAGCGGGGGGGCCCACAGATACGCAGTATTTT
cdr3_aa: CASSVIAGGPTDTQYF

j_call: TRBJ1-1
clone_size: .
d_call: .
v_call: TRBV6-5
cdr3_nt: TGTGCCAGCAGTTATATCGGAGTGAACACTGAAGCTTTCTTT
cdr3_aa: CASSYIGVNTEAFF

j_call: TRBJ1-5
clone_size: .
d_call: .
v_call: TRBV21-1
cdr3_nt: TGTGCCAGCAGCCCCCGGACAGTCAATCAGCCCCAGCATTTT
cdr3_aa: CASSPRTVNQPQHF

j_call: TRBJ1-2
clone_size: .
d_call: .
v_call: TRBV5-4
cdr3_nt: TGTGCCAGCAGCGCAAACAGGGAAACCTATGGCTACACCTTC
cdr3_aa: CASSANRETYGYTF

j_call: TRBJ1-3
clone_size: .
d_call: TRBD1
v_call: TRBV7-8
cdr3_nt: TGTGCCAGCAGCCCATTTCCATGGACAGGGCCCCTCTCTGGAAACACCATATATTTT
cdr3_aa: CASSPFPWTGPLSGNTIYF

j_call: TRBJ1-1
clone_size: .
d_call: .
v_call: TRBV2
cdr3_nt: TGTGCCAGCACTCTCCGCGGCGGCAATTTGAACACTGAAGCTTTCTTT
cdr3_aa: CASTLRGGNLNTEAFF

j_call: TRBJ1-2
clone_size: .
d_call: .
v_call: TRBV7-9
cdr3_nt: TGTGCCAGCAGCCCCGCTAACTATGGCTACACCTTC
cdr3_aa: CASSPANYGYTF

j_call: TRBJ2-2
clone_size: .
d_call: .
v_call: TRBV7-2
cdr3_nt: TGTGCCAGCAGCTTTTGGGAGGTCGGGGAGCTGTTTTTT
cdr3_aa: CASSFWEVGELFF

j_call: TRBJ2-7
clone_size: .
d_call: .
v_call: TRBV6-5
cdr3_nt: TGTGCCAGCAGTTACTCGCTCCTAACGGGATACGAGCAGTACTTC
cdr3_aa: CASSYSLLTGYEQYF

j_call: TRBJ1-5
clone_size: .
d_call: .
v_call: TRBV10-3
cdr3_nt: TGTGCCATCAGTGGGGGTTGGACAGGCAATCAGCCCCAGCATTTT
cdr3_aa: CAISGGWTGNQPQHF

j_call: TRBJ2-3
clone_size: .
d_call: TRBD2
v_call: TRBV6-5
cdr3_nt: TGTGCCAGCAGTCTGCAGGGAGGGGCAGATACGCAGTATTTT
cdr3_aa: CASSLQGGADTQYF

j_call: TRBJ1-4
clone_size: .
d_call: .
v_call: TRBV28
cdr3_nt: TGTGCCAGCAGTTTCCGGGGTGTGCAGGAAAAACTGTTTTTT
cdr3_aa: CASSFRGVQEKLFF

j_call: TRBJ2-1
clone_size: .
d_call: .
v_call: TRBV19
cdr3_nt: TGTGCCAGTAGAAGCTTGAACTACAATGAGCAGTTCTTC
cdr3_aa: CASRSLNYNEQFF

j_call: TRBJ2-3
clone_size: .
d_call: .
v_call: TRBV29-1
cdr3_nt: TGCACTAACGACCTAGGCACAGATACGCAGTATTTT
cdr3_aa: CTNDLGTDTQYF

j_call: TRBJ2-7
clone_size: .
d_call: .
v_call: TRBV7-2
cdr3_nt: TGTGCCAGCAGCTTAGTTCCTAGTGGTTTCGAGCAGTACTTC
cdr3_aa: CASSLVPSGFEQYF

j_call: TRBJ1-1
clone_size: .
d_call: .
v_call: TRBV7-9
cdr3_nt: TGTGCCAGCAGCTCGCAGGGGAACACTGAAGCTTTCTTT
cdr3_aa: CASSSQGNTEAFF

j_call: TRBJ1-2
clone_size: .
d_call: .
v_call: TRBV5-4
cdr3_nt: TGTGCCAGCAGCTCAAGGACGGAGAAGACTATCGGCTACACCTTC
cdr3_aa: CASSSRTEKTIGYTF

j_call: TRBJ2-1
clone_size: .
d_call: TRBD2
v_call: TRBV7-9
cdr3_nt: TGTGCCAGCAGTCTACTAGCGGGGGGTTATGAGCAGTTCTTC
cdr3_aa: CASSLLAGGYEQFF

j_call: TRBJ2-5
clone_size: .
d_call: .
v_call: TRBV30
cdr3_nt: TGTGCCTGGAGTGTCGGCGGGGACCAAGAGACCCAGTACTTC
cdr3_aa: CAWSVGGDQETQYF

j_call: TRBJ1-5
clone_size: .
d_call: .
v_call: TRBV7-8
cdr3_nt: TGTGCCAGCAGCTTAGCGTGGCAGGGAGGGAATCAGCCCCAGCATTTT
cdr3_aa: CASSLAWQGGNQPQHF

j_call: TRBJ1-5
clone_size: .
d_call: TRBD1
v_call: TRBV28
cdr3_nt: TGTGCCAGCAGTCCACCTCAGGGGGGTCAGCCCCAGCATTTT
cdr3_aa: CASSPPQGGQPQHF

j_call: TRBJ1-1
clone_size: .
d_call: TRBD1
v_call: TRBV30
cdr3_nt: TGTGCCGGAGACACAGGGGGTGTGACTGAAGCTTTCTTT
cdr3_aa: CAGDTGGVTEAFF

j_call: TRBJ2-3
clone_size: .
d_call: .
v_call: TRBV4-1
cdr3_nt: TGCGCCAGCAGCCAAGAGGCGGGATGGGTAAGAGATACGCAGTATTTT
cdr3_aa: CASSQEAGWVRDTQYF